Listed here are 4 T cell receptor beta chains from one sample, sequenced in a study of identical twins. TCRdb reprocessed the 5' RACE reads with MiXCR, giving one entry per CDR3 protein. The sample has about 200,000 distinct CDR3 sequences, under 12% seen once. The material sequenced was memory T cells sorted from blood. These TCRs come from a man aged 50-60 years in good health.

The table lists this clonotype with many counts. The chain joins TRBV6-5 to TRBJ2-1; 11 positions agree with TRBD2. CDR1 is MNHEY and CDR2 is SVGAGI in the germline V gene. The CDR3 runs to 15 residues. Trimming at V came to 6 bases and at J to 3 bases, leaving 4 bases not matched to a gene. The CDR3 protein is CASRHTSGSYNEQFF. The CDR3 nucleotides are TGTGCCAGCAGGCATACTAGCGGGAGCTACAATGAGCAGTTCTTC.

Many counts were recorded for this clonotype. The V call is TRBV12-3 or TRBV12-4, the J call TRBJ2-7, with D maybe TRBD2 (5 bases). Trimming left V 6 bases short and J 4 bases short, with 10 bases between. This CDR3 spans 12 amino acids. CDR3 coding DNA: TGTGCCAGCAGCCCGGACTTGTACGAGCAGTACTTC. Protein product: CASSPDLYEQYF.

This clonotype has a count of ten or more. This could be a read error, since a much larger clone is one nucleotide away. The V call is TRBV12-3 or TRBV12-4, the J call TRBJ1-1, with D unclear. V lost 4 bases, J lost 0 bases, and 6 bases lay in between. CDR3 length equals 13 residues. The CDR3 nucleotides are TGTGCCAGCAGTTCAAGGGTGAACACTGAAGCTTTCTTT. Translation gives CASSSRVNTEAFF.

This clonotype was seen a few times. The V call is TRBV5-5, the J call TRBJ1-5; TRBD1 matches at 8 bases. Germline V gives CDR1 SGHKS, CDR2 YYEKEE (reference sequence). The CDR3 totals 15 residues. The V segment lost 1 base and the J segment 1 base; nucleotides outside the gene matches: 1. CDR3 in amino acids: CASSLWTGSNQPQHF. The DNA of the CDR3 is TGTGCCAGCAGCTTGTGGACAGGGAGCAATCAGCCCCAGCATTTT.